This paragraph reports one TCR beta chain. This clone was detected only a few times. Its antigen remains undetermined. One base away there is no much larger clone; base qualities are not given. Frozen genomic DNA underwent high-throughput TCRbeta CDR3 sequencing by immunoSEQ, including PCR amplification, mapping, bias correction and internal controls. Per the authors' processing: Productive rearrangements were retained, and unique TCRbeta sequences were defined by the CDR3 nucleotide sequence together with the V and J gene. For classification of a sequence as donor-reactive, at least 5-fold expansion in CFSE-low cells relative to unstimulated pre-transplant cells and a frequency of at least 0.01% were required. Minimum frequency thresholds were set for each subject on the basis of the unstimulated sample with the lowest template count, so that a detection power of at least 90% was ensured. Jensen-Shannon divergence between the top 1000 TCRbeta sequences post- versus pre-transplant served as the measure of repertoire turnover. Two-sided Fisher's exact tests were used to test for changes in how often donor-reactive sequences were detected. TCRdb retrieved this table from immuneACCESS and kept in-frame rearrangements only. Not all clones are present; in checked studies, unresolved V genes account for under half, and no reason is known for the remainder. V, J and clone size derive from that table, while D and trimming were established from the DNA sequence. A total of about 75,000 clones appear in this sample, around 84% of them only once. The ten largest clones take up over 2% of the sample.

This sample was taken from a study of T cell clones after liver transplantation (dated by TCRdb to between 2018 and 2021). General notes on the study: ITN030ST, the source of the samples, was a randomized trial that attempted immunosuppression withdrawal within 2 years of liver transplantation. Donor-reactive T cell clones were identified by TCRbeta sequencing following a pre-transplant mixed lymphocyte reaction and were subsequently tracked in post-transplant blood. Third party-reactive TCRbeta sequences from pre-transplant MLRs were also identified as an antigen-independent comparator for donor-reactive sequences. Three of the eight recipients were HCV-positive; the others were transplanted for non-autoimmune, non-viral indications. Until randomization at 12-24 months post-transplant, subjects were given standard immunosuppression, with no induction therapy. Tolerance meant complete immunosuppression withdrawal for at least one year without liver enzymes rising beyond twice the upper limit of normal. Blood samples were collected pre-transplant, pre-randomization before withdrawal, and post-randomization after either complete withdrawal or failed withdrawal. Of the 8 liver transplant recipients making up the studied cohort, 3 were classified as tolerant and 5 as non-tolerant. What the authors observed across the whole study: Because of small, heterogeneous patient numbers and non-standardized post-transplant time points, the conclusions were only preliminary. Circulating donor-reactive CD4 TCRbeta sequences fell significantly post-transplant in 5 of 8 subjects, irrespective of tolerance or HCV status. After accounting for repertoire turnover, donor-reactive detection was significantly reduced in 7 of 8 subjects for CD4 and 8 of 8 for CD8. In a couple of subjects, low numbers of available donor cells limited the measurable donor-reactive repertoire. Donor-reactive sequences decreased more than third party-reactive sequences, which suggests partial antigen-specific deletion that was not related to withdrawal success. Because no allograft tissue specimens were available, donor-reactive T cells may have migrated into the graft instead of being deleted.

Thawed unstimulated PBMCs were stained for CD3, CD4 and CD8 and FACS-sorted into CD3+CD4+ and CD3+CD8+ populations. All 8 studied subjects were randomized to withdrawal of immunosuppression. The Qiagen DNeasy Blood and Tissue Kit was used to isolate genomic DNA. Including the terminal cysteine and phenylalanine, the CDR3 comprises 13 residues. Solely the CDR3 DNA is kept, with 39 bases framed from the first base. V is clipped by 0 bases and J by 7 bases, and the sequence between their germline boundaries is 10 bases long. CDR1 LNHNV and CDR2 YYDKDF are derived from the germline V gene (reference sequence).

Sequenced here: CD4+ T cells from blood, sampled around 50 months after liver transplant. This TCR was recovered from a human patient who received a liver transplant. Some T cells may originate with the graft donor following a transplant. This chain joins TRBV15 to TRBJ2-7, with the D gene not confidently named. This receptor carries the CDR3 CATSRDRGFEQYF. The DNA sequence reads TGTGCCACCAGCAGAGATCGCGGTTTTGAGCAGTACTTC.